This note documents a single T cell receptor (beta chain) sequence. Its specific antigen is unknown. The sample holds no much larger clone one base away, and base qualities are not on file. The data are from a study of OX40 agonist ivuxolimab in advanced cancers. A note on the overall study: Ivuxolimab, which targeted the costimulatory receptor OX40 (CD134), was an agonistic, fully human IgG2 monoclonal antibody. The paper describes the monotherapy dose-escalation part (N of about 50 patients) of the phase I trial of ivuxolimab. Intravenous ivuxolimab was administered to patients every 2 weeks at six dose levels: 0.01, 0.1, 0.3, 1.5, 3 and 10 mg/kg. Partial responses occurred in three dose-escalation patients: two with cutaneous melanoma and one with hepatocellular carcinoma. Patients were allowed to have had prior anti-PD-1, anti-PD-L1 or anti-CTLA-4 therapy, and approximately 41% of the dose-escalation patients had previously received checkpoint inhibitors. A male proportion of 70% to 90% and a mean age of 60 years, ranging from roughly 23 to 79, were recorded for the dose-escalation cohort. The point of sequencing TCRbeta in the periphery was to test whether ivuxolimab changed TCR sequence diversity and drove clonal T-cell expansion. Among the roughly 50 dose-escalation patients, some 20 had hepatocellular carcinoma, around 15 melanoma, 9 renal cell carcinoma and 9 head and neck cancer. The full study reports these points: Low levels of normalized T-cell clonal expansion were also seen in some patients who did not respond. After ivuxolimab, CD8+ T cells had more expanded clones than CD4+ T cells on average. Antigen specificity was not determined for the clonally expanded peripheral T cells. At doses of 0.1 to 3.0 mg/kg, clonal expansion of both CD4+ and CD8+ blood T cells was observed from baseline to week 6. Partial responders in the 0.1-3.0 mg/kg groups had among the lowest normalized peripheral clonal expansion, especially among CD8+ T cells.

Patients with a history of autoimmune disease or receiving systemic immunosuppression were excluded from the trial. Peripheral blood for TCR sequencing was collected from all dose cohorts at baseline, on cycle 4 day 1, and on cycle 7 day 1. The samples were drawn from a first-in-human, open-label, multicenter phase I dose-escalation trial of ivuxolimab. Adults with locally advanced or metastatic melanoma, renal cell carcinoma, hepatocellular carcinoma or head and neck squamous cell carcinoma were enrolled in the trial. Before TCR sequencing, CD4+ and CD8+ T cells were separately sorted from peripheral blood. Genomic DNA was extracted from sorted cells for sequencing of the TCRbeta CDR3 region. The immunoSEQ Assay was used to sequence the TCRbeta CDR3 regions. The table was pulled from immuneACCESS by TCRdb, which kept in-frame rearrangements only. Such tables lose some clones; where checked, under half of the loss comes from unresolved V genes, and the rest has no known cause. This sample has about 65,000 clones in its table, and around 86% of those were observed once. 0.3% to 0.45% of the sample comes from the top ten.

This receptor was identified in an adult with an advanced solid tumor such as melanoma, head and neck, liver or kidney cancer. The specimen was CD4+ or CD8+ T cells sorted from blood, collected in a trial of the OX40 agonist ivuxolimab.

At the DNA level, the sequence is TGCGCCAGCAGTGAGTCCAACAGGGGGAAGGAGCAGTACTTC. It translates to CASSESNRGKEQYF. Recombination linked TRBV10-1 to TRBJ2-7; TRBD1 aligns with 8 central bases. Germline trimming: 0 bases from V, 7 bases from J; junction bases outside gene matches: 5. CDR1 and CDR2, per the germline V gene (reference sequence), are WNHNN and SYGVQD. There are 14 amino acids in the CDR3, from cysteine to phenylalanine inclusive. Only the CDR3 part of the read is kept: 42 bases, read in frame from the first base.